Detailed here is one T cell receptor (beta chain). No cognate antigen has been identified for it. It has no much larger one-base neighbor in the sample; base qualities were not kept. TCRbeta CDR3 regions were amplified from genomic DNA by means of the immunoSEQ Assay, a bias-controlled multiplex PCR. In the paper's pipeline: Within the assay, amplification of reference gene primers was used to estimate how many nucleated cells each sample contained. Sequence reads were collapsed and filtered to measure the absolute abundance of every unique TCRbeta CDR3 rearrangement. Productive Simpson clonality was computed per sample as the square root of Simpson's diversity index over productive rearrangements. Held by TCRdb, this immuneACCESS table contains in-frame sequences only and omits some clones. Under half of the omission traces to an unresolved V gene where checked; the cause of the rest is unknown. V, J and clone size derive from that table, while D and trimming were established from the DNA sequence. The sample includes roughly 150,000 clones, with 75% to 85% observed a single time. The ten largest clones add up to about 4% of the sample.

The data belong to a study of blood T cell repertoires in COVID-19 (dated by TCRdb to the early 2020s). With respect to the entire study: Samples covering the acute and convalescent phases of COVID-19 were provided by collaborators in the United States, Italy and Spain. Sample metadata almost always included a de-identified subject ID, COVID-19 status, age in years and sex. Where HLA class I and class II types were available, the types were taken from metadata supplied by the sample provider, not from assay-based typing. The prospective study material was composed of cDNA or gDNA derived from T cells, B-cell-depleted T cells, or PBMCs. The repertoires were made available in a free public database intended to serve as a resource for research on the immune response to SARS-CoV-2. Subjects who had been exposed to COVID-19, were actively infected with it, or had recovered from it provided the deeply sampled blood TCRbeta repertoires that made up the dataset. Samples were obtained from the ongoing ImmuneRACE study (first 160 participants) and from 1,254 subjects provided by 6 global collaborators.

V and J are truncated by 5 bases and 0 bases respectively, leaving an intervening sequence of 9 bases. As encoded in the germline V gene (reference sequence), CDR1 is SGHKS while CDR2 is YYEKEE. The CDR3 sequence holds 13 residues, the cysteine and phenylalanine included. Only the CDR3 DNA stays, 39 bases, in frame from base 1. Study-wide conclusions, independent of this receptor: Clinical and demographic metadata were provided uncurated, with the amount varying by source and participant.

The collaborating institutions used their own protocols to collect whole blood in K2EDTA tubes. For TCRbeta analysis, collaborator samples were shipped as frozen whole blood, as isolated PBMCs, or as DNA extracted from either sample type. The V and J segments used are TRBV5-5 and TRBJ2-7; the D gene identity is not certain. The source is a man aged 60 to 69 with acute or convalescent COVID-19. Material: peripheral blood. CDR3 sequence: CASSFSSSYEQYF. The nucleotides read TGTGCCAGCAGTTTTTCGAGCTCCTACGAGCAGTACTTC. Supplemented by the reference TRBV5-5 and TRBJ2-7 proteins around the CDR3, the complete variable domain is DAGVTQSPTHLIKTRGQQVTLRCSPISGHKSVSWYQQVLGQGPQFIFQYYEKEERGRGNFPDRFSARQFPNYSSELNVNALLLGDSALYLCASSFSSSYEQYFGPGTRLTVT.